This T cell receptor (beta chain) was identified during a study of identifying expanded T cells in peripheral blood. The data were produced by immunoSEQ multiplex PCR, yet TCRdb's version contains in-frame clones alone and is incomplete. The table includes 100,000 to 110,000 clones, over 75% detected once. Healthy donors had no documented immune events, such as infections, while sampled. This clone was found once. Its target is not known. Trimming left V 3 bases short and J 4 bases short, with 6 bases between. The CDR3 loop spans 12 amino acids. Germline assignment: CDR1 KGHSH and CDR2 LQKENI. Notes on the study in general: Technical replicates showed around 1.2 changed clones; about 2 weeks about 16.4; four weeks 19. Clone count variance between approximately two-week samples rose with total template count.

Sample: blood. The rearrangement joins TRBV18 to TRBJ2-5; D might be TRBD2 (5 bases). The receptor comes from a person aged 18-70 years in good health. In nucleotides, the CDR3 is TGTGCCAGCTCACCGGCGGGAGAGACCCAGTACTTC. This encodes CASSPAGETQYF.